The sequence of this T cell receptor beta chain was determined in a study of shared clonotypes between healthy human individuals. TCRdb's table, derived via immunoSEQ multiplex PCR, lists solely in-frame clones and lacks some. The sample holds 400,000 or so clones; just over 95% are singletons and the top ten take approximately 0.3%. V lost 9 bases and J lost 0, with 6 bases in between. The length of the CDR3 is 12 residues. Germline V lookup: CDR1 LNHDA, CDR2 SQIVND (reference sequence). As for this clone: Its target is unknown.

Study conclusions and caveats: The donor pool, a small one, limited the genetic and exposure-history diversity represented. Tissues were not sampled, only blood, and their repertoires likely differ.

The TCR sequence derives from a man aged 30 to 45 in good health. The V and J genes are TRBV19 and TRBJ1-3; D unclear. Sequencing input: memory CD8+ T cells sorted from blood. Subset meaning: CD45RO+ cells pooled with CCR7-negative TemRA cells. CDR3 residues: CASASSGNTIYF. DNA for the CDR3: TGTGCCAGCGCGAGCTCTGGAAACACCATATATTTT. Full variable domain (rest looked up from reference TRBV19 and TRBJ1-3): DGGITQSPKYLFRKEGQNVTLSCEQNLNHDAMYWYRQDPGQGLRLIYYSQIVNDFQKGDIAEGYSVSREKKESFPLTVTSAQKNPTAFYLCASASSGNTIYFGEGSWLTVV.